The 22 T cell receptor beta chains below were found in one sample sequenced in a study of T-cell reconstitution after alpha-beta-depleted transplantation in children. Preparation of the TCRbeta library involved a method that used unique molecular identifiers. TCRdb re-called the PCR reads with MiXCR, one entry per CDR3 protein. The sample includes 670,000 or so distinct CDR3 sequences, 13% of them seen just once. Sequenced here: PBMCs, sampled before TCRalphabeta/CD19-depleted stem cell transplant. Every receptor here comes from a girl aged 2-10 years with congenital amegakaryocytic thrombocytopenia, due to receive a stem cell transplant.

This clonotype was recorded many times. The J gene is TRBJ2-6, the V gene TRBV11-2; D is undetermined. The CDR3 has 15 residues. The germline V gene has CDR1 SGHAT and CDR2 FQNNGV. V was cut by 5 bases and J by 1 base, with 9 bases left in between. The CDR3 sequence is CASSHGWSGANVLTF. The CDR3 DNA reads TGTGCCAGCAGCCACGGTTGGTCTGGGGCCAACGTCCTGACTTTC.

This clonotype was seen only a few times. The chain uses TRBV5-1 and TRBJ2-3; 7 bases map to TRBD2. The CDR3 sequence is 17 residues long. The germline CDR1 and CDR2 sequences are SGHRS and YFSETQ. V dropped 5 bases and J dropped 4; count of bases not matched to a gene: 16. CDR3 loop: CASSSEGGPGYADTQYF. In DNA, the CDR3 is TGCGCCAGCAGTTCTGAGGGAGGGCCTGGGTATGCAGATACGCAGTATTTT.

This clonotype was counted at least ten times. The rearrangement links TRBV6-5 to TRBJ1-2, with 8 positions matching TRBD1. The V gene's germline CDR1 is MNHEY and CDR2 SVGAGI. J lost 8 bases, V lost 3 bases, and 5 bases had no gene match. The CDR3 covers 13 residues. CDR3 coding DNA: TGTGCCAGCAGTTATCTACAGGGGGTGGGCTACACCTTC. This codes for CASSYLQGVGYTF.

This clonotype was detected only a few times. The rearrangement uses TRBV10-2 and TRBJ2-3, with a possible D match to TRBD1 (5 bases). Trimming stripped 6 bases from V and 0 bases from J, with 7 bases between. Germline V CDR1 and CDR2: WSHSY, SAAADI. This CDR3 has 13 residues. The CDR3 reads CASRDISTDTQYF. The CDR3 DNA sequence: TGCGCCAGCAGGGACATAAGCACAGATACGCAGTATTTT.

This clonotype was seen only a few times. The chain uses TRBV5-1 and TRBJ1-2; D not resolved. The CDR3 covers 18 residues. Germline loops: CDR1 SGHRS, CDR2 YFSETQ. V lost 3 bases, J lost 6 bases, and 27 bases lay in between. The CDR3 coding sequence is TGCGCCAGCAGCTCGCCTTTGAGGTGGGAAGACACAGCACATGGCTACACCTTC. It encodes CASSSPLRWEDTAHGYTF. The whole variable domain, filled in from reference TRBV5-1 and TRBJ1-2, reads KAGVTQTPRYLIKTRGQQVTLSCSPISGHRSVSWYQQTPGQGLQFLFEYFSETQRNKGNFPGRFSGRQFSNSRSEMNVSTLELGDSALYLCASSSPLRWEDTAHGYTFGSGTRLTVV.

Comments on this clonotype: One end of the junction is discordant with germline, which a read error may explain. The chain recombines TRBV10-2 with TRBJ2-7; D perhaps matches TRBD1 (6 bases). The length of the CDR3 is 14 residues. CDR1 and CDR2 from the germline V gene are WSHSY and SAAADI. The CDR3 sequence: CTSSDFGQMYEQYF. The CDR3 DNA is TGCACCAGCAGTGATTTTGGACAGATGTACGAGCAGTACTTC.

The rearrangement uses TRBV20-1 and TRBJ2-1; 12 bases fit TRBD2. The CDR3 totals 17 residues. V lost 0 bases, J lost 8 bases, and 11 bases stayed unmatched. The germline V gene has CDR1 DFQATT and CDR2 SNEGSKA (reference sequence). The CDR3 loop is CSARDPALAGGIYEQFF. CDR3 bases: TGCAGTGCTAGAGATCCCGCCCTAGCGGGAGGGATCTATGAGCAGTTCTTC.

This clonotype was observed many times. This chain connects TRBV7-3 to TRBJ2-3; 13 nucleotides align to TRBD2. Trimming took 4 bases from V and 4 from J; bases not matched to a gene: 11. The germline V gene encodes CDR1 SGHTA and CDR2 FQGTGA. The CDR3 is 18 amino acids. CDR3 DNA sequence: TGTGCCAGCAGCTCCCCCCGGACTAGCGGGAGTGGTGCAGATACGCAGTATTTT. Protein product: CASSSPRTSGSGADTQYF.

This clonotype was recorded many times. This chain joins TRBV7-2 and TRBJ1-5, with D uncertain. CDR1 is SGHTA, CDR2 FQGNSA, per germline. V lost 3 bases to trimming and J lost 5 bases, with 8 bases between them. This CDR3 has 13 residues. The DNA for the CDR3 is TGTGCCAGCAGCTTGAACCGGGATCAGCCCCAGCATTTT. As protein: CASSLNRDQPQHF. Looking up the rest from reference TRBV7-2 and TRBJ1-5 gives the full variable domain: GAGVSQSPSNKVTEKGKDVELRCDPISGHTALYWYRQSLGQGLEFLIYFQGNSAPDKSGLPSDRFSAERTGGSVSTLTIQRTQQEDSAVYLCASSLNRDQPQHFGDGTRLSIL.

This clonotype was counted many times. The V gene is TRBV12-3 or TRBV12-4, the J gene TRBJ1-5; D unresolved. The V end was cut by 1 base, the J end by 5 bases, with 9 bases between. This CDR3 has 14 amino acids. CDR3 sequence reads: CASSLGLGYQPQHF. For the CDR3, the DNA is TGTGCCAGCAGTTTAGGGTTGGGATATCAGCCCCAGCATTTT.

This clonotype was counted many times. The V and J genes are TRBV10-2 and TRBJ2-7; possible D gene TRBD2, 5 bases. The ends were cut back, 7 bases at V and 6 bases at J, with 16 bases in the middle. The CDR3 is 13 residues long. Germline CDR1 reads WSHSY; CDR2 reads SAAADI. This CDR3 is CASNAGGRFEQYF. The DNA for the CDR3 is TGCGCCAGCAATGCGGGCGGAAGGTTCGAGCAGTACTTC.

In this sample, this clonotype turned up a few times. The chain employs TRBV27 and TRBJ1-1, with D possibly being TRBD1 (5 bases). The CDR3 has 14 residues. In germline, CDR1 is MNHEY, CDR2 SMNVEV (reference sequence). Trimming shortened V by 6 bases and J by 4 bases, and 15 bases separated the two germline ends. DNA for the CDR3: TGTGCCAGCAGCCCCAGGGCGTGGGGCACTGAAGCTTTCTTT. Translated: CASSPRAWGTEAFF.

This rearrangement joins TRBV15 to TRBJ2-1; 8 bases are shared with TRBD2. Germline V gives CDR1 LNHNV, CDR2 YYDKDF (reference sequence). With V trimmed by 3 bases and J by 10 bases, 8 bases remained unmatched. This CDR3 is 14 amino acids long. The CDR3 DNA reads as TGTGCCACCAGCAGCCTAGAACTAGCGGAGGAGCAGTTCTTC. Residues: CATSSLELAEEQFF.

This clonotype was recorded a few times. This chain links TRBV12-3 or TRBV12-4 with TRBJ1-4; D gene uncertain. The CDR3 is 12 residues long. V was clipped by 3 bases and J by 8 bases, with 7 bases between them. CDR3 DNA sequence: TGTGCCAGCAGTTTGGGGAAAGAAAAACTGTTTTTT. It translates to CASSLGKEKLFF.

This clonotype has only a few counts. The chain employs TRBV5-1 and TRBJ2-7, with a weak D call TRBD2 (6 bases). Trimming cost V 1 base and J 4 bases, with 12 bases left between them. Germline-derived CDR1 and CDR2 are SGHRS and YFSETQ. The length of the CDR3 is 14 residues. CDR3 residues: CASSLIPAGYEQYF. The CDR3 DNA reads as TGCGCCAGCAGCTTGATCCCGGCGGGGTACGAGCAGTACTTC. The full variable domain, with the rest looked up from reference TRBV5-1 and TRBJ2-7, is KAGVTQTPRYLIKTRGQQVTLSCSPISGHRSVSWYQQTPGQGLQFLFEYFSETQRNKGNFPGRFSGRQFSNSRSEMNVSTLELGDSALYLCASSLIPAGYEQYFGPGTRLTVT.

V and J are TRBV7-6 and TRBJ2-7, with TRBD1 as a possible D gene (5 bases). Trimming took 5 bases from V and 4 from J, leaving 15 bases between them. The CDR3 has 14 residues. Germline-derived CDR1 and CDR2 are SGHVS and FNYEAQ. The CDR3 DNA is TGTGCCAGCAGCCCCCATTGGGGCAAGTACGAGCAGTACTTC. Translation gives CASSPHWGKYEQYF.

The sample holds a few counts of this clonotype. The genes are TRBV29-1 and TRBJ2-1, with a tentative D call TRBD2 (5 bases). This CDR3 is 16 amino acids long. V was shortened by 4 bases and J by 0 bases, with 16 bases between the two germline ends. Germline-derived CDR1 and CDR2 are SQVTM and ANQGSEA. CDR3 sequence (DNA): TGCAGCGTTGCGGGGTCCGCCCCAAGCTCCTACAATGAGCAGTTCTTC. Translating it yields CSVAGSAPSSYNEQFF.

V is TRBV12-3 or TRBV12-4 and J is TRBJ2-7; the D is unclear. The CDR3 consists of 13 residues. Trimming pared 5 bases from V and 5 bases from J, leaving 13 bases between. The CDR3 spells CASSHSGRDEQYF. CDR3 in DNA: TGTGCCAGCAGTCACTCAGGTAGAGACGAGCAGTACTTC.

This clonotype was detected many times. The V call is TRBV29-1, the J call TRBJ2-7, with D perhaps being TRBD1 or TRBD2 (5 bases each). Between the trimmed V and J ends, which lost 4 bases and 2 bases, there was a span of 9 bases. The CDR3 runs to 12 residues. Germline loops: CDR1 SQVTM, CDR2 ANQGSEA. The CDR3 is CSVARDPYEQYF. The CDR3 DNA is TGCAGCGTTGCCAGGGACCCCTACGAGCAGTACTTC.

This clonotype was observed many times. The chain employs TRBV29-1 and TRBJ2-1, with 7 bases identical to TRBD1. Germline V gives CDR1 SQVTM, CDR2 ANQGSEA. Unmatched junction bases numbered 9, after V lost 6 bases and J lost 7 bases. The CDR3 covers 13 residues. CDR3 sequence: CSVGGSGANEQFF. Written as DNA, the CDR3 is TGCAGCGTAGGGGGCTCAGGGGCGAATGAGCAGTTCTTC.

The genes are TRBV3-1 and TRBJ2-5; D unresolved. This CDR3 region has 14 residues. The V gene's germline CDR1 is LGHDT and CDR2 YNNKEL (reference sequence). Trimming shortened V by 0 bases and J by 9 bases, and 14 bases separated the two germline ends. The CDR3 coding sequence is TGTGCCAGCAGCCAAGATCGGGCCGCTTGGGCCCAGTACTTC. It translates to CASSQDRAAWAQYF.

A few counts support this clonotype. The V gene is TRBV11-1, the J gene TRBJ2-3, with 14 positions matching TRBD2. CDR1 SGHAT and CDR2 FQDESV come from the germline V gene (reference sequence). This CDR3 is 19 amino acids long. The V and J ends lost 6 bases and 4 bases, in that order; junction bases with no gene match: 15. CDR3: CASSLRGGLAGDFPDTQYF. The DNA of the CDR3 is TGTGCCAGCAGTCTCCGTGGGGGACTAGCGGGAGATTTTCCAGATACGCAGTATTTT.